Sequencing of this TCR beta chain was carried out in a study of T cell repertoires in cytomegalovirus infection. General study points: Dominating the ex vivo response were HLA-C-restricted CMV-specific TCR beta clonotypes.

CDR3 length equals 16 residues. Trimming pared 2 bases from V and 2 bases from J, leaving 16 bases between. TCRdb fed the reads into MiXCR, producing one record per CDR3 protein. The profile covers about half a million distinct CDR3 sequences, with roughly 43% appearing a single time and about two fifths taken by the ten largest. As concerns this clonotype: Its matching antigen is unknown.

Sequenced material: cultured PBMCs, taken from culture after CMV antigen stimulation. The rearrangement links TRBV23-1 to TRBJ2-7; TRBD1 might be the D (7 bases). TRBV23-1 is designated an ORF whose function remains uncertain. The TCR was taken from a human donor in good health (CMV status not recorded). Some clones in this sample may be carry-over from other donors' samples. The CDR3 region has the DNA TGCGCCAGCAGTCAAGCCTACAGGGGAGGAACCTACGAGCAGTACTTC. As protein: CASSQAYRGGTYEQYF.